Listed below are T cell receptor beta chains from one sample, sequenced in a study of T cells in Graves' hyperthyroidism and ophthalmopathy. TCRdb reprocessed the multiplex PCR reads via MiXCR and lists one record per CDR3 protein. The sample contains around 580,000 distinct CDR3 sequences, approximately 44% of which appear only once. The specimen was peripheral blood or thyroid tissue (not recorded which). The receptors stem from a young woman with Graves' hyperthyroidism. Both conserved end residues are part of each CDR3. The D gene is left open where the match is weak. Part of the rows lack a size; the others show once, few, many or a class for expanded clones.

clone_size: -
d_call: TRBD1
v_call: TRBV10-3
j_call: TRBJ1-1
cdr3_aa: CAISAKTGGGSAEAFF
cdr3_nt: TGTGCCATCAGTGCTAAGACAGGGGGCGGAAGCGCTGAAGCTTTCTTT

clone_size: many
d_call: TRBD1
v_call: TRBV7-2
j_call: TRBJ2-5
cdr3_aa: CASSSDRGRHESQYF
cdr3_nt: TGTGCCAGCAGCTCGGACAGGGGGCGTCATGAGAGCCAGTACTTC

clone_size: -
d_call: -
v_call: TRBV11-2
j_call: TRBJ2-3
cdr3_aa: CASSPPGTQSTDTQYF
cdr3_nt: TGTGCCAGCAGCCCCCCCGGGACACAAAGCACAGATACGCAGTATTTT

clone_size: few
d_call: TRBD2
v_call: TRBV7-8
j_call: TRBJ2-7
cdr3_aa: CASSLTSVGEQYF
cdr3_nt: TGTGCCAGCAGCCTGACTAGCGTGGGTGAGCAGTACTTC

clone_size: -
d_call: TRBD1
v_call: TRBV9
j_call: TRBJ1-5
cdr3_aa: CASSVRQGLSNQPQHF
cdr3_nt: TGTGCCAGCAGCGTACGACAGGGCTTAAGCAATCAGCCCCAGCATTTT

clone_size: -
d_call: TRBD2
v_call: TRBV5-4
j_call: TRBJ2-7
cdr3_aa: CASSGGLAGGSLREQYF
cdr3_nt: TGTGCCAGCAGCGGGGGACTAGCGGGAGGATCCCTAAGGGAGCAGTACTTC

clone_size: few
d_call: TRBD1
v_call: TRBV27
j_call: TRBJ2-7
cdr3_aa: CASISGTGSYEQYF
cdr3_nt: TGTGCCAGCATATCTGGGACAGGGAGCTACGAGCAGTACTTC

clone_size: many
d_call: TRBD1
v_call: TRBV2
j_call: TRBJ2-7
cdr3_aa: CASTGLQGAEQYF
cdr3_nt: TGTGCCAGCACCGGGTTACAGGGGGCCGAGCAGTACTTC

clone_size: -
d_call: TRBD1
v_call: TRBV29-1
j_call: TRBJ2-7
cdr3_aa: CSVAGTGGRYEQYF
cdr3_nt: TGCAGCGTGGCCGGGACAGGGGGCAGGTACGAGCAGTACTTC

clone_size: many
d_call: TRBD1
v_call: TRBV2
j_call: TRBJ1-2
cdr3_aa: CASRTTTGLSYGYTF
cdr3_nt: TGTGCCAGCAGGACTACGACAGGGCTTTCCTATGGCTACACCTTC

clone_size: -
d_call: TRBD2
v_call: TRBV6-4
j_call: TRBJ2-5
cdr3_aa: CASSWVNGTSGRETQYF
cdr3_nt: TGTGCCAGCAGTTGGGTGAACGGGACTAGCGGGCGAGAGACCCAGTACTTC

clone_size: many
d_call: -
v_call: TRBV19
j_call: TRBJ1-1
cdr3_aa: CASSRPQGNTEAFF
cdr3_nt: TGTGCCAGTAGTAGACCACAGGGAAACACTGAAGCTTTCTTT

clone_size: many
d_call: -
v_call: TRBV12-3/TRBV12-4
j_call: TRBJ1-1
cdr3_aa: CASSEYIGSFEAFF
cdr3_nt: TGTGCCAGCAGTGAGTATATAGGGTCATTTGAAGCTTTCTTT

clone_size: -
d_call: TRBD1
v_call: TRBV5-1
j_call: TRBJ2-5
cdr3_aa: CASSSGQGWETQYF
cdr3_nt: TGCGCCAGCAGCTCGGGACAGGGGTGGGAGACCCAGTACTTC

clone_size: few
d_call: TRBD2
v_call: TRBV3-1
j_call: TRBJ2-7
cdr3_aa: CASSQSSGSSYEQYF
cdr3_nt: TGTGCCAGCAGCCAGTCTAGCGGGTCCTCCTACGAGCAGTACTTC

clone_size: many
d_call: -
v_call: TRBV2
j_call: TRBJ2-5
cdr3_aa: CASRQATDKETQYF
cdr3_nt: TGTGCCAGCAGGCAGGCGACGGATAAAGAGACCCAGTACTTC

clone_size: -
d_call: TRBD1
v_call: TRBV27
j_call: TRBJ1-2
cdr3_aa: CASSLGGTVPNYGYTF
cdr3_nt: TGTGCCAGCAGTTTAGGAGGGACAGTTCCTAACTATGGCTACACCTTC

clone_size: many
d_call: TRBD2
v_call: TRBV20-1
j_call: TRBJ2-1
cdr3_aa: CSASQRTSGSDEQFF
cdr3_nt: TGCAGTGCTAGTCAAAGGACTAGCGGGAGCGATGAGCAGTTCTTC

clone_size: -
d_call: -
v_call: TRBV5-6
j_call: TRBJ2-5
cdr3_aa: CASSLASDSQETQYF
cdr3_nt: TGTGCCAGCAGCTTGGCGTCCGACAGTCAAGAGACCCAGTACTTC

clone_size: few
d_call: -
v_call: TRBV20-1
j_call: TRBJ2-5
cdr3_aa: CSARVAGEETQYF
cdr3_nt: TGCAGTGCTAGGGTGGCGGGCGAAGAGACCCAGTACTTC

clone_size: -
d_call: -
v_call: TRBV7-2
j_call: TRBJ2-3
cdr3_aa: CASSTGSNEQYF
cdr3_nt: TGTGCCAGCAGCACTGGGAGCAATGAGCAGTATTTT

clone_size: -
d_call: TRBD1
v_call: TRBV6-6
j_call: TRBJ1-5
cdr3_aa: CASRDPGQGGSTNQPQHF
cdr3_nt: TGTGCCAGCAGGGACCCGGGACAGGGGGGGAGCACCAATCAGCCCCAGCATTTT

clone_size: -
d_call: -
v_call: TRBV19
j_call: TRBJ2-2
cdr3_aa: CASSIGSGELFF
cdr3_nt: TGTGCCAGTAGTATCGGTAGCGGGGAGCTGTTTTTT

clone_size: -
d_call: TRBD1
v_call: TRBV10-1
j_call: TRBJ1-2
cdr3_aa: CASSERQGVNYGYTF
cdr3_nt: TGCGCCAGCAGTGAACGACAGGGAGTGAACTATGGCTACACCTTC